Below, 15 T cell receptor beta chains from the same sample are listed, as sequenced in a study of OX40 agonist ivuxolimab in advanced cancers. The protocol was immunoSEQ multiplex PCR, while the TCRdb copy is restricted to in-frame clones and leaves out a portion. This sample has over 65,000 clones, with 85% to 90% found just once. The source material was CD4+ or CD8+ T cells sorted from blood, sampled in a trial of the OX40 agonist ivuxolimab. The receptors derive from an adult with an advanced solid tumor such as melanoma, head and neck, liver or kidney cancer.

CDR3 loop: CAWSVRGPGNEQFF. The CDR3 DNA reads as TGTGCCTGGAGTGTACGCGGTCCGGGGAATGAGCAGTTCTTC. V usage is TRBV30 and J usage is TRBJ2-1; D might be TRBD2 (5 bases). The germline V and J ends were trimmed by 0 bases and 7 bases, with 13 bases remaining between them. CDR1 is GTSNPN and CDR2 is SVGIG in the germline V gene (reference sequence). The CDR3 loop spans 14 amino acids. Supplemented by reference TRBV30 and TRBJ2-1, the full variable domain reads SQTIHQWPATLVQPVGSPLSLECTVEGTSNPNLYWYRQAAGRGLQLLFYSVGIGQISSEVPQNLSASRPQDRQFILSSKKLLLSDSGFYLCAWSVRGPGNEQFFGPGTRLTVL.

This chain uses TRBV27 with TRBJ2-1, with a tentative D call TRBD2 (5 bases). CDR3 length: 13 residues. V lost 10 bases and J lost 4, with 14 bases in between. Germline lookup yields CDR1 MNHEY and CDR2 SMNVEV (reference sequence). CDR3 sequence reads: CATIRDDYNEQFF. The CDR3 DNA follows: TGTGCCACCATCCGGGATGATTACAATGAGCAGTTCTTC.

The V and J genes are TRBV7-2 and TRBJ1-4; 7 nucleotides agree with TRBD1. Germline CDR1 and CDR2: SGHTA and FQGNSA. CDR3 length: 14 residues. Germline trimming cut 3 bases from V and 5 bases from J; bases unmatched to any gene: 3. For the CDR3, the DNA is TGTGCCAGCAGCTTCCAGGGGGGGAATGAAAAACTGTTTTTT. Protein: CASSFQGGNEKLFF.

The chain has TRBV11-2 and TRBJ1-1; weak D call: TRBD1 (5 bases). Trimming took 3 bases from V and 1 from J, leaving 6 bases between them. CDR1 and CDR2 (germline): SGHAT, FQNNGV. The CDR3 is made up of 13 amino acids. In DNA, the CDR3 is TGTGCCAGCAGCTTTGGACAGAACACTGAAGCTTTCTTT. It specifies CASSFGQNTEAFF.

J is TRBJ1-2 and V is TRBV5-1, with D perhaps TRBD1 (5 bases). This CDR3 region has 14 residues. Germline V gene data show CDR1 as SGHRS and CDR2 as YFSETQ. The V end lost 2 bases, the J end lost 5 bases, and 13 bases lay between the germline ends. This chain's CDR3 is CASSFGAASYGYTF. For the CDR3, the DNA is TGCGCCAGCAGCTTCGGGGCTGCCTCTTATGGCTACACCTTC. Using reference TRBV5-1 and TRBJ1-2 for the parts outside the CDR3, the full variable domain is KAGVTQTPRYLIKTRGQQVTLSCSPISGHRSVSWYQQTPGQGLQFLFEYFSETQRNKGNFPGRFSGRQFSNSRSEMNVSTLELGDSALYLCASSFGAASYGYTFGSGTRLTVV.

This chain links TRBV27 with TRBJ2-3; D may be TRBD1 (6 bases). Germline CDR1 is MNHEY and CDR2 is SMNVEV (reference sequence). The V and J ends lost 6 bases and 5 bases respectively, with 12 bases between them. The CDR3 has 13 amino acids. The CDR3 nucleotides are TGTGCCAGCAGCTCAGGGGCACAAGATACGCAGTATTTT. Protein: CASSSGAQDTQYF.

The V gene is TRBV7-3, the J gene TRBJ2-3; TRBD2 might be the D (6 bases). V was pared by 3 bases and J by 3 bases, with 10 bases between. CDR3 length: 14 amino acids. From germline, CDR1 is SGHTA and CDR2 FQGTGA. CDR3 loop: CASSFAGSTDTQYF. DNA of the CDR3: TGTGCCAGCAGCTTTGCGGGGAGTACAGATACGCAGTATTTT.

As for this clone: At one boundary the junction diverges from the germline segment, which might be a read error. This chain joins TRBV7-7 and TRBJ2-5; tentative D call: TRBD2 (6 bases). This CDR3 contains 15 residues. Per the germline V gene, CDR1 is SSHAT and CDR2 is FNYEAQ (reference sequence). The CDR3 DNA is TGTGCTAGCAGCTTAGACGCCGGGACTTACGAGACCCAGTACTTC. Protein product: CASSLDAGTYETQYF.

The chain carries TRBV6-5 and TRBJ2-1; TRBD2 matches at 7 bases. From germline, CDR1 is MNHEY and CDR2 SVGAGI. The V gene end was trimmed by 2 bases and the J gene end by 0 bases; junction bases not matched to a gene: 4. The CDR3 is 16 residues long. The CDR3 DNA follows: TGTGCCAGCAGTTACCGGCGGGGGAGCTCCTACAATGAGCAGTTCTTC. The encoded protein is CASSYRRGSSYNEQFF.

The rearrangement links TRBV2 to TRBJ2-3, with D hard to call. CDR1 is SNHLY, CDR2 FYNNEI, per germline. Trimming removed 11 bases at V and 0 bases at J, with 9 bases between. The CDR3 consists of 12 residues. In DNA form, the CDR3 reads TGTGCCTGTTCGAGTAGCACAGATACGCAGTATTTT. The encoded protein is CACSSSTDTQYF.

The chain combines TRBV5-8 with TRBJ1-1; D not resolved. This CDR3 comprises 15 residues. Trimming pared 3 bases from V and 5 bases from J, leaving 17 bases between. CDR1 and CDR2 from the germline V gene are SGHTS and YDEGEE. The CDR3 nucleotides are TGTGCCAGCAGCTCCGGACCGAACCGAGGAACTGAAGCTTTCTTT. Its translation: CASSSGPNRGTEAFF.

The V gene is TRBV27, the J gene TRBJ1-5; TRBD1 is a possible D gene (5 bases). Germline CDR1 reads MNHEY; CDR2 reads SMNVEV (reference sequence). The CDR3 has 15 amino acids. V was clipped by 7 bases and J by 2 bases, with 15 bases between them. The CDR3 DNA follows: TGTGCCAGCAAAATGGGGGTAGGTGGCAATCAGCCCCAGCATTTT. This codes for CASKMGVGGNQPQHF.

The J gene is TRBJ1-1, the V gene TRBV7-9; D unresolved. Trimming removed 5 bases at V and 1 base at J, with 8 bases between. The CDR3 is 13 residues long. Germline V gene data show CDR1 as SEHNR and CDR2 as FQNEAQ (reference sequence). The CDR3 loop reads CASSQGWNTEAFF. CDR3 bases: TGTGCCAGCAGCCAAGGGTGGAACACTGAAGCTTTCTTT.

The gene calls are TRBV10-2 and TRBJ1-2; 7 nucleotides align to TRBD1. The CDR3 is 13 residues long. V was pared by 6 bases and J by 4 bases, with 5 bases of the junction left unmatched. Germline loops: CDR1 WSHSY, CDR2 SAAADI. The CDR3 protein is CASRRGQLYGYTF. CDR3 coding DNA: TGCGCCAGCAGAAGGGGACAGCTCTATGGCTACACCTTC.

This clone was seen a few times. V gene TRBV10-2 combines with J gene TRBJ1-1; no reliable D call. V lost 0 bases, J lost 4 bases, and 12 bases lay in between. Germline-derived CDR1 and CDR2 are WSHSY and SAAADI. The CDR3 totals 15 residues. CDR3 loop: CASSESNGRVTEAFF. The DNA of the CDR3 is TGCGCCAGCAGTGAGTCCAACGGGAGGGTCACTGAAGCTTTCTTT.